This T cell receptor beta chain emerged from a study of T cells in Graves' hyperthyroidism and ophthalmopathy. The study, taken as a whole, reports: Expanded thyroid clonotypes (above 0.001) were mostly also found in blood. Stable hyperthyroidism was told apart from ophthalmopathy by a model built on 13 V-J features.

CDR3 length: 15 amino acids. CDR1 LNHDA and CDR2 SQIVND come from the germline V gene (reference sequence). Trimming cost V 5 bases and J 0 bases, with 8 bases left between them. Of note for this clonotype: The target antigen is unknown.

Amplified TCR beta CDR3 regions came from RNA transcripts. Researchers ran a first-round RT-PCR on the TCR CDR3 using the HTBI primer set. MiXCR was run by TCRdb on the multiplex PCR reads, yielding one entry per CDR3 protein. The data contain 360,000 or so distinct CDR3 sequences, roughly 15% of them singletons. Exclusion of a patient resulted from uncontrolled infection, other autoimmune disease, pregnancy or lactation. PBMCs were derived from under 13 ml fresh peripheral blood. The TCR was taken from a woman aged 55-70 years with Graves' ophthalmopathy. The sample consisted of blood. The genes are TRBV19 and TRBJ2-6, with unresolved D. The CDR3 DNA is TGTGCCAGTAGTCCCTTTCCCTCTGGGGCCAACGTCCTGACTTTC. This gives the protein CASSPFPSGANVLTF.